This T cell receptor (beta chain) is from a study of shared clonotypes between healthy human individuals. The CDR3 is 14 amino acids. Per the germline V gene, CDR1 is SGHVS and CDR2 is FQNEAQ. The V gene lost 7 bases and the J gene lost 7 bases, with 19 bases spanning the gap. For this clone: Antigen: not known.

Study-wide results and limits: Clonotypes which were not shared had lower generation probabilities than clonotypes that all four donors shared.

Every donor was a Caucasian adult from Nashville, Tennessee. Partitioning of CD4+ cells yielded a CD45RA+ naive subset and a CD45RA-negative memory subset. As handled by the study authors: From ImmunoSEQ came sequences covering only the junction and carrying no quality scores, so filtering differed. The protocol was immunoSEQ multiplex PCR, while the TCRdb copy is restricted to in-frame clones and leaves out a portion. The V and J calls and clone size come from that table; D and trimming were worked out from the DNA. Among hundreds of thousands of clones listed, 74% were seen once. Specimen: memory CD4+ T cells sorted from blood. Subset described: CD45RA-negative fraction. This sequence was found in a woman aged 30 to 39 in good health. The J gene is TRBJ1-2, the V gene TRBV7-8, with D maybe TRBD1 (5 bases). CDR3 nucleotide sequence: TGTGCCAGCACCCTCAGGAGTCTGGGGGGTGGCTACACCTTC. This encodes CASTLRSLGGGYTF.